These 30 T cell receptor beta chains originate from one sample sequenced in a study of blood T cell repertoires in COVID-19. Method: immunoSEQ multiplex PCR; TCRdb's copy keeps in-frame clones and lacks some. Among some 200,000 clones listed, roughly nine tenths were seen once. Specimen: PBMCs or T cells enriched from blood (not recorded which). The source is a woman aged 50 to 60 in a cohort exposed to, infected with or recovered from COVID-19 (not recorded which).

This chain joins TRBV5-6 and TRBJ2-7, with D perhaps TRBD2 (6 bases). The CDR3 spans 12 residues. Per the germline V gene, CDR1 is SGHDT and CDR2 is YYEEEE. The V end lost 4 bases, the J end lost 9 bases, and 14 bases lay between the germline ends. The CDR3 sequence: CASSPGRGGQYF. CDR3 nucleotide sequence: TGTGCCAGCAGCCCCGGGCGGGGCGGGCAGTACTTC.

The rearrangement joins TRBV4-1 to TRBJ1-3; D call uncertain. The CDR3 runs to 16 residues. Per germline, CDR1 MGHRA and CDR2 YSYEKL. Trimming took 0 bases from V and 0 from J, leaving 9 bases between them. The CDR3 loop reads CASSQDGGISGNTIYF. CDR3 DNA sequence: TGCGCCAGCAGCCAAGACGGAGGGATCTCTGGAAACACCATATATTTT.

The chain employs TRBV5-1 and TRBJ1-1; a possible D gene is TRBD1 (5 bases). Trimming shortened V by 1 base and J by 2 bases, and 18 bases separated the two germline ends. CDR1 and CDR2 from the germline V gene are SGHRS and YFSETQ. This CDR3 is built from 17 residues. This chain's CDR3 is CASSLMLGGGVNTEAFF. In DNA form, the CDR3 reads TGCGCCAGCAGCTTGATGTTGGGGGGTGGAGTTAACACTGAAGCTTTCTTT.

The chain carries TRBV5-1 and TRBJ2-7, with 9 bases that match TRBD1. This CDR3 region has 15 residues. V trimming: 3 bases; J trimming: 5 bases; junction bases outside the gene matches: 9. Germline V gene sequence: CDR1 SGHRS, CDR2 YFSETQ. The CDR3, as DNA: TGCGCCAGCAGCTCTAACAGGGGGCGCGAGGACGAGCAGTACTTC. Protein product: CASSSNRGREDEQYF.

The chain couples TRBV6-1 to TRBJ1-1; possibly TRBD1 for D (6 bases). This CDR3 is 16 amino acids long. CDR1 is MNHNS and CDR2 is SASEGT in the germline V gene. The V gene lost 1 base and the J gene lost 11 bases, with 23 bases spanning the gap. CDR3: CASSEVTSGHLQVAFF. The CDR3 nucleotides read TGTGCCAGCAGTGAAGTTACTTCGGGACATCTCCAGGTGGCTTTCTTT.

This clone was counted between two and nine times. The genes are TRBV9 and TRBJ1-3; 9 bases line up with TRBD1. The V gene end was trimmed by 4 bases and the J gene end by 0 bases; junction bases not matched to a gene: 11. Germline values: CDR1 SGDLS, CDR2 YYNGEE. The length of the CDR3 is 18 residues. CDR3 residues: CASSPFTGQGDSGNTIYF. CDR3 in DNA: TGTGCCAGCAGCCCTTTTACGGGACAGGGAGACTCTGGAAACACCATATATTTT. Full variable domain (remainder filled in from reference TRBV9 and TRBJ1-3): DSGVTQTPKHLITATGQRVTLRCSPRSGDLSVYWYQQSLDQGLQFLIQYYNGEERAKGNILERFSAQQFPDLHSELNLSSLELGDSALYFCASSPFTGQGDSGNTIYFGEGSWLTVV.

This clone was counted only a few times. This chain joins TRBV4-2 and TRBJ1-3; no definite D call. V lost 0 bases, J lost 0 bases, and 9 bases lay in between. CDR3 length: 16 residues. CDR1 is LGHNA and CDR2 is YNFKEQ in the germline V gene. The CDR3 DNA follows: TGTGCCAGCAGCCAAGATCAGGCTGGCTCTGGAAACACCATATATTTT. Its protein product is CASSQDQAGSGNTIYF.

V usage is TRBV12-3 or TRBV12-4 and J usage is TRBJ1-2; 7 nucleotides line up with TRBD1. Trimming took 4 bases from V and 8 from J; bases not matched to a gene: 4. The CDR3 extends over 12 amino acids. The DNA of the CDR3 is TGTGCCAGCAGTTACAGGGGAGCCGGCTACACCTTC. It encodes CASSYRGAGYTF.

The V call is TRBV11-1, the J call TRBJ2-3; 9 positions match TRBD2. Germline CDR1 reads SGHAT; CDR2 reads FQDESV (reference sequence). Germline trimming cut 1 base from V and 3 bases from J; bases unmatched to any gene: 5. The CDR3 length is 16 residues. The CDR3 DNA reads TGTGCCAGCAGCTTAGGTTCTAGCGGGGCTACAGATACGCAGTATTTT. Translated, it gives CASSLGSSGATDTQYF.

The V gene is TRBV5-4, the J gene TRBJ2-1, with no clear D. The CDR3 spans 14 residues. The germline CDR1 and CDR2 sequences are SGHNT and YYREEE (reference sequence). The V and J ends lost 3 bases and 4 bases respectively, with 11 bases between them. In DNA form, the CDR3 reads TGTGCCAGCAGCTCCTTAACCACATACAATGAGCAGTTCTTC. Its translation is CASSSLTTYNEQFF.

CDR3 DNA: TGTGCCAGCAGTGAAACGACAGACTATGGCTACACCTTC. Translated, it gives CASSETTDYGYTF. This chain joins TRBV25-1 and TRBJ1-2; the D gene is possibly TRBD1 (5 bases). The CDR3 has 13 amino acids. With 2 bases removed from V and 3 bases from J, the gap between germline ends came to 7 bases. CDR1 is MGHDK, CDR2 SYGVNS, per germline.

This rearrangement joins TRBV7-2 to TRBJ2-1, with 7 positions matching TRBD1. This CDR3 contains 14 residues. The ends lost 5 bases at V and 7 bases at J; junction bases unmatched: 8. Germline V gene data show CDR1 as SGHTA and CDR2 as FQGNSA. DNA of the CDR3: TGTGCCAGCAGCCCGGACAGGTATGTGAATGAGCAGTTCTTC. It translates to CASSPDRYVNEQFF.

This clone was recorded a few times. This chain links TRBV5-5 with TRBJ1-2; D call uncertain. The CDR3 runs to 16 residues. Germline V gene lookup returns CDR1 SGHKS and CDR2 YYEKEE (reference sequence). The germline V and J ends were trimmed by 4 bases and 4 bases, with 20 bases remaining between them. CDR3 coding DNA: TGTGCCAGCAGCCCTCACCGAGGAGGGTCGGGCTATGGCTACACCTTC. Amino acids: CASSPHRGGSGYGYTF.

The chain has TRBV9 and TRBJ2-2; TRBD1 aligns across 9 bases. The CDR3 is made up of 17 amino acids. The V and J ends lost 3 bases and 7 bases, in that order; junction bases with no gene match: 13. The germline V gene has CDR1 SGDLS and CDR2 YYNGEE. The CDR3 DNA sequence: TGTGCCAGCAGCGGAGTAAATCCGGGACAGGGAGGCGGGGAGCTGTTTTTT. Translated, it gives CASSGVNPGQGGGELFF.

The rearrangement links TRBV7-6 to TRBJ2-5; D remains ambiguous. V dropped 5 bases and J dropped 4 bases, with 8 bases sitting between them. The germline V gene encodes CDR1 SGHVS and CDR2 FNYEAQ. The length of the CDR3 is 12 residues. CDR3 region: CASSHDSETQYF. In DNA form, the CDR3 reads TGTGCCAGCAGCCACGACTCAGAGACCCAGTACTTC.

The chain recombines TRBV30 with TRBJ2-7; D is perhaps TRBD1 (6 bases). CDR3 length: 12 residues. Between the trimmed V and J ends, which lost 5 bases and 4 bases, there was a span of 12 bases. Per the germline V gene, CDR1 is GTSNPN and CDR2 is SVGIG (reference sequence). Here the CDR3 DNA reads TGTGCCTGGGCACCAGGGGAGTACGAGCAGTACTTC. Amino acid sequence: CAWAPGEYEQYF.

The chain recombines TRBV18 with TRBJ2-5, with 7 bases fitting TRBD2. J gave up 4 bases and V 4 bases, and 12 bases lay outside the gene matches. Germline CDR1 and CDR2: KGHSH and LQKENI. CDR3 length equals 16 residues. The CDR3 bases are TGTGCCAGCTCACGGGCGGGGACTAACTTGAGAGAGACCCAGTACTTC. Its translation: CASSRAGTNLRETQYF.

The gene calls are TRBV6-5 and TRBJ1-1; 7 bases match TRBD1. The CDR3 extends over 13 amino acids. J was trimmed by 5 bases and V by 7 bases; bases with no gene match: 7. Germline-derived CDR1 and CDR2 are MNHEY and SVGAGI. In nucleotides, the CDR3 is TGTGCCAGCATTCGGGACAGCAAGACTGAAGCTTTCTTT. Translation gives CASIRDSKTEAFF.

V gene TRBV5-3 combines with J gene TRBJ1-3; D gene unclear. TRBV5-3 is flagged as an ORF with uncertain function. Trimming stripped 1 base from V and 0 bases from J, with 11 bases between. The CDR3 totals 16 residues. The CDR3 reads CARSLSPGPSGNTIYF. The CDR3 DNA sequence: TGTGCCAGAAGCTTGTCTCCAGGCCCCTCTGGAAACACCATATATTTT.

This chain uses TRBV6-5 with TRBJ1-2; D might be TRBD1 (5 bases). The length of the CDR3 is 13 residues. Trimming took off 2 bases at V and 10 bases at J, with 14 bases between the two ends. Per the germline V gene, CDR1 is MNHEY and CDR2 is SVGAGI. The CDR3 loop is CASSYGGTKSYTF. The CDR3 nucleotides read TGTGCCAGCAGTTACGGGGGGACGAAGTCCTACACCTTC.

The V gene is TRBV20-1, the J gene TRBJ1-1; no reliable D call. The CDR3 has 10 residues. Trimming shortened V by 8 bases and J by 11 bases, and 15 bases separated the two germline ends. Germline loops: CDR1 DFQATT, CDR2 SNEGSKA (reference sequence). The CDR3 sequence is CSPVQRAAFF. The CDR3 DNA follows: TGCAGTCCCGTACAGCGGGCGGCTTTCTTT.

The chain employs TRBV18 and TRBJ1-1; no definite D call. V shed 3 bases and J shed 4 bases, with 9 bases lying between them. CDR1 and CDR2 (germline): KGHSH, LQKENI. This CDR3 has 13 amino acids. CDR3 bases: TGTGCCAGCTCACCCGCTTTGAGCACTGAAGCTTTCTTT. Its protein product is CASSPALSTEAFF.

In DNA, the CDR3 is TGTGCCAGCAGTTATACACAAGACTATGGCTACACCTTC. This gives the protein CASSYTQDYGYTF. The chain couples TRBV27 to TRBJ1-2; D is unclear. V was trimmed by 4 bases and J by 3 bases, leaving 9 bases between them. Germline CDR1 and CDR2: MNHEY and SMNVEV (reference sequence). This CDR3 is built from 13 residues.

This rearrangement joins TRBV5-4 to TRBJ2-1; TRBD1 might be the D (5 bases). This CDR3 spans 15 amino acids. CDR1 and CDR2 (germline): SGHNT, YYREEE (reference sequence). V lost 0 bases, J lost 4 bases, and 11 bases lay in between. CDR3 sequence: CASSLGGGGYNEQFF. The CDR3 nucleotides read TGTGCCAGCAGCTTGGGGGGCGGTGGGTACAATGAGCAGTTCTTC.

This chain connects TRBV28 to TRBJ2-1; 7 bases agree with TRBD1. Germline values: CDR1 MDHEN, CDR2 SYDVKM. This CDR3 comprises 11 residues. With V trimmed by 6 bases and J by 13 bases, 6 bases remained unmatched. In DNA, the CDR3 is TGTGCCAGCAGCCCACAGGGGAGCCAGTTCTTC. Protein product: CASSPQGSQFF.

The gene calls are TRBV7-6 and TRBJ2-5, with 8 bases that match TRBD1. CDR3 length equals 15 residues. V lost 1 base and J lost 5; bases outside the gene matches: 6. Germline V gene data show CDR1 as SGHVS and CDR2 as FNYEAQ. The CDR3 region has the DNA TGTGCCAGCAGCTTAGAGACAGGGGTCTGGGAGACCCAGTACTTC. It is translated as CASSLETGVWETQYF.

The chain recombines TRBV19 with TRBJ2-7, with TRBD2 matching 9 bases. This CDR3 has 15 residues. Germline V lookup: CDR1 LNHDA, CDR2 SQIVND (reference sequence). The V segment lost 3 bases and the J segment 0 bases; nucleotides outside the gene matches: 3. Here the CDR3 reads CASSILAGSSYEQYF. The CDR3 nucleotides are TGTGCCAGTAGTATCCTAGCGGGGTCCTCCTACGAGCAGTACTTC.

The rearrangement links TRBV12-5 to TRBJ2-5, with TRBD1 as a possible D gene (6 bases). Trimming took 6 bases from V and 1 from J, leaving 12 bases between them. CDR3 length equals 14 residues. Germline V gene data show CDR1 as LGHNT and CDR2 as FRNRAP. The CDR3 spells CASGQGFFQETQYF. The DNA for the CDR3 is TGTGCTAGTGGACAGGGTTTCTTCCAAGAGACCCAGTACTTC.

V usage is TRBV15 and J usage is TRBJ1-1; D unresolved. CDR1 is LNHNV, CDR2 YYDKDF, per germline (reference sequence). The V end lost 5 bases, the J end lost 0 bases, and 13 bases lay between the germline ends. There are 15 residues in the CDR3. DNA of the CDR3: TGTGCCACCAGCCGAGGTTGGAGTATGAACACTGAAGCTTTCTTT. Translating gives CATSRGWSMNTEAFF.

The rearrangement joins TRBV2 to TRBJ2-5; maybe TRBD2 (6 bases). Per the germline V gene, CDR1 is SNHLY and CDR2 is FYNNEI. This CDR3 comprises 14 residues. V was pared by 7 bases and J by 1 base, with 13 bases between. The CDR3, as DNA: TGTGCCAGCACCCCACTGGGACTCCAAGAGACCCAGTACTTC. It codes for CASTPLGLQETQYF.